This T cell receptor beta chain was captured in a study of OX40 agonist ivuxolimab in advanced cancers. Repertoires were generated with immunoSEQ multiplex PCR, while TCRdb's copy carries only in-frame clones and drops some. The table shows approximately 90,000 clones, with under 95% occurring only once. Findings of the study overall: Relative to CD4+, CD8+ T cells held more expanded clones on average. Among the nonresponders, some also had low normalized T-cell clonal expansion.

The table lists this clone with a count of one. Its specificity is unknown. Sequencing used CD4+ or CD8+ T cells sorted from blood, obtained in a trial of the OX40 agonist ivuxolimab. The TCR sequence derives from an adult with an advanced solid tumor such as melanoma, head and neck, liver or kidney cancer.

The CDR3 region is CASSLRSYGYTF. Written as DNA, the CDR3 is TGTGCCAGCAGCTTGAGGTCCTATGGCTACACCTTC. V is TRBV5-8 and J is TRBJ1-2; no clear D gene. The CDR3 consists of 12 residues. The germline CDR1 and CDR2 sequences are SGHTS and YDEGEE. V dropped 1 base and J dropped 4 bases, with 5 bases sitting between them. Filled out from reference TRBV5-8 and TRBJ1-2, the complete variable domain reads EAGVTQSPTHLIKTRGQQATLRCSPISGHTSVYWYQQALGLGLQFLLWYDEGEERNRGNFPPRFSGRQFPNYSSELNVNALELEDSALYLCASSLRSYGYTFGSGTRLTVV.